These T cell receptor beta chains were read from a single sample in a study of human T cells and chemical hapten exposure. TCRdb used MiXCR to reprocess the RACE reads, holding one entry per CDR3 protein. Counted here are fewer than 140,000 distinct CDR3 sequences, roughly 12% occurring once; the ten biggest clones make up about 1.6%. The source was whole blood, collected in connection with sensitization to the hapten diphenylcyclopropenone (DPC). The receptors here all came from a woman between 50 and 59 years old with alopecia areata. Some clones in this sample may be carry-over from other donors' samples. Each CDR3 is given with its conserved first and last residue. The D gene is left open where the match is weak. Clone size appears in some rows only: once, few, many, or a class for an expanded clone.

V: TRBV9
J: TRBJ2-3
size: .
D: .
CDR3: CASSVAADTQYF
DNA: TGTGCCAGCAGCGTAGCGGCAGATACGCAGTATTTT

V: TRBV4-1
J: TRBJ2-7
size: .
D: .
CDR3: CASSLLTSLAGLALYEQYF
DNA: TGCGCCAGCAGCCTCCTAACCTCACTAGCAGGACTCGCACTCTACGAGCAGTACTTC

V: TRBV20-1
J: TRBJ2-2
size: .
D: TRBD2
CDR3: CSARDLLAEIAGELFF
DNA: TGCAGTGCTAGAGATCTACTAGCGGAAATTGCCGGGGAGCTGTTTTTT

V: TRBV12-3/TRBV12-4
J: TRBJ2-1
size: .
D: .
CDR3: CASKATTVGEQFF
DNA: TGTGCCAGCAAGGCGACCACTGTGGGGGAGCAGTTCTTC

V: TRBV5-5
J: TRBJ1-1
size: few
D: .
CDR3: CASSWRGEDTEAFF
DNA: TGTGCCAGCAGCTGGCGGGGGGAGGACACTGAAGCTTTCTTT

V: TRBV18
J: TRBJ2-7
size: many
D: .
CDR3: CASSPPSANEQYF
DNA: TGTGCCAGCTCACCACCTTCGGCAAACGAGCAGTACTTC

V: TRBV4-1
J: TRBJ1-3
size: many
D: .
CDR3: CASSPVGQRGGNTIYF
DNA: TGCGCCAGCAGCCCAGTCGGACAGCGAGGCGGGAACACCATATATTTT

V: TRBV6-5
J: TRBJ1-4
size: .
D: .
CDR3: CASSYSRHEVKLFF
DNA: TGTGCCAGCAGTTACTCGCGACACGAAGTAAAACTGTTTTTT

V: TRBV5-5
J: TRBJ2-2
size: many
D: .
CDR3: CASSLLTNTGELFF
DNA: TGTGCCAGCAGCTTGTTAACGAACACCGGGGAGCTGTTTTTT

V: TRBV29-1
J: TRBJ1-2
size: many
D: .
CDR3: CSVDSRDAGYTF
DNA: TGCAGCGTTGATAGCCGGGATGCTGGCTACACCTTC

V: TRBV20-1
J: TRBJ2-5
size: .
D: TRBD1
CDR3: CSATSYRDSQETQYF
DNA: TGCAGTGCTACATCCTACCGGGACAGCCAAGAGACCCAGTACTTC

V: TRBV14
J: TRBJ1-4
size: few
D: .
CDR3: CASSQDQVAEKLFF
DNA: TGTGCCAGCAGCCAAGATCAGGTTGCGGAAAAACTGTTTTTT

V: TRBV6-6
J: TRBJ2-3
size: few
D: TRBD2
CDR3: CASSYILAGGPRVEDTQYF
DNA: TGTGCCAGCAGTTACATCCTAGCGGGGGGGCCTAGAGTAGAGGATACGCAGTATTTT

V: TRBV27
J: TRBJ2-1
size: medium-sized
D: TRBD2
CDR3: CASRPRTSGMNEQFF
DNA: TGTGCCAGCAGACCTAGGACTAGCGGGATGAATGAGCAGTTCTTC

V: TRBV5-1
J: TRBJ2-2
size: few
D: .
CDR3: CASSAWTANTGELFF
DNA: TGCGCCAGCAGCGCTTGGACAGCGAACACCGGGGAGCTGTTTTTT

V: TRBV20-1
J: TRBJ2-7
size: few
D: .
CDR3: CSARVLTGPYEQYF
DNA: TGCAGTGCTAGGGTATTGACAGGCCCCTACGAGCAGTACTTC

V: TRBV6-2/TRBV6-3
J: TRBJ2-5
size: many
D: TRBD1
CDR3: CASSYSGQDRAYF
DNA: TGTGCCAGCAGTTACTCCGGACAGGATAGGGCATACTTC

V: TRBV28
J: TRBJ2-7
size: many
D: .
CDR3: CASSFVGIVLVNEQYF
DNA: TGTGCCAGCAGTTTCGTCGGGATAGTGCTCGTGAACGAGCAGTACTTC

V: TRBV3-1
J: TRBJ1-1
size: .
D: .
CDR3: CASSRPRSATEAFF
DNA: TGTGCCAGCAGCCGCCCAAGGTCGGCCACTGAAGCTTTCTTT

V: TRBV10-3
J: TRBJ2-7
size: .
D: .
CDR3: CAISALAGWEQYF
DNA: TGTGCCATCAGTGCTTTGGCGGGCTGGGAGCAGTACTTC

V: TRBV7-6
J: TRBJ2-3
size: many
D: TRBD2
CDR3: CASSLWTSGSTDTQYF
DNA: TGTGCCAGCAGCCTTTGGACTAGCGGGAGCACAGATACGCAGTATTTT

V: TRBV7-2
J: TRBJ2-5
size: few
D: .
CDR3: CASSLAGGQGKETQYF
DNA: TGTGCCAGCAGCTTAGCTGGGGGCCAGGGAAAAGAGACCCAGTACTTC